This entry lists 20 T cell receptor beta chains sequenced from one sample in a study of early T cells in non-severe SARS-CoV-2 infection. From the 5' RACE reads, TCRdb called clonotypes with MiXCR, one entry per CDR3 protein. This sample has some 59,000 distinct CDR3 sequences; 9.3% occur once, and the top ten carry about 20%. The sequenced sample was whole blood. The receptors here all came from an adult who was a healthcare worker with PCR-confirmed SARS-CoV-2 infection or an uninfected control (not recorded which).

This clonotype has just a few counts. J is TRBJ1-5 and V is TRBV2; TRBD1 matches at 8 bases. The CDR3 runs to 14 residues. Unmatched junction bases numbered 9, after V lost 7 bases and J lost 7 bases. Looked up from germline, CDR1 is SNHLY and CDR2 is FYNNEI. The CDR3 loop reads CASMIGQGVQPQHF. In nucleotides, the CDR3 is TGTGCCAGCATGATAGGACAGGGAGTCCAGCCCCAGCATTTT.

The rearrangement links TRBV7-8 to TRBJ2-1, with D perhaps matching TRBD1 or TRBD2 (5 bases each). V dropped 8 bases and J dropped 8 bases, with 25 bases sitting between them. This CDR3 is 16 amino acids long. The germline V gene has CDR1 SGHVS and CDR2 FQNEAQ. This CDR3 reads CASLPGGRVGRDEQFF. In DNA, the CDR3 is TGTGCCAGCCTCCCTGGCGGCAGGGTGGGACGGGATGAGCAGTTCTTC.

A word on this clonotype: With a much larger clone just one base away, this may be a read error. This chain connects TRBV7-9 to TRBJ2-5; no clear D gene. The V gene's germline CDR1 is SEHNR and CDR2 FQNEAQ (reference sequence). This CDR3 is built from 14 residues. CDR3 bases: TGTGCCAGCATCCCCTTGGCAGGAGAAGAGACCCGGTACTTC. It is translated as CASIPLAGEETRYF. Complete variable domain (other parts from reference TRBV7-9 and TRBJ2-5): DTGVSQNPRHKITKRGQNVTFRCDPISEHNRLYWYRQTLGQGPEFLTYFQNEAQLEKSRLLSDRFSAERPKGSFSTLEIQRTEQGDSAMYLCASIPLAGEETRYFGPGTRLLVL.

The CDR3 nucleotides read TGTGCCAGCAGTTTAGCTACGGGGGAGCGGCTTACAGATACGCAGTATTTT. Protein product: CASSLATGERLTDTQYF. The chain links TRBV12-3 or TRBV12-4 to TRBJ2-3, with D maybe TRBD2 (6 bases). V dropped 0 bases and J dropped 3 bases, with 16 bases sitting between them. The CDR3 totals 17 residues.

DNA for the CDR3: TGTGCCAGCAGCCCTGGCATACCGAACACTGAAGCTTTCTTT. Translation gives CASSPGIPNTEAFF. This chain joins TRBV7-9 and TRBJ1-1; D not resolved. The CDR3 loop spans 14 amino acids. Trimming pared 5 bases from V and 1 base from J, leaving 11 bases between. Germline lookup yields CDR1 SEHNR and CDR2 FQNEAQ (reference sequence).

There are many counts of this clonotype. The chain joins TRBV10-3 to TRBJ1-2, with D perhaps matching TRBD1 (5 bases). This CDR3 region has 13 residues. Germline-derived CDR1 and CDR2 are ENHRY and SYGVKD. Trimming took 4 bases from V and 4 from J, leaving 10 bases between them. In DNA form, the CDR3 reads TGTGCCATCAGTGGGGGACGGCGCTATGGCTACACCTTC. It translates to CAISGGRRYGYTF.

The sample holds a few counts of this clonotype. CDR3 region: CATSDRGTDYGYTF. For the CDR3, the DNA is TGTGCCACCAGCGACAGGGGGACAGACTATGGCTACACCTTC. The rearrangement joins TRBV24-1 to TRBJ1-2; 9 bases line up with TRBD1. From germline, CDR1 is KGHDR and CDR2 SFDVKD. V shed 7 bases, J shed 3 bases, and the junction held 5 bases outside the gene matches. This CDR3 contains 14 residues.

This clonotype has just a few counts. V and J are TRBV9 and TRBJ2-5; 7 bases fit TRBD2. V shed 6 bases, J shed 3 bases, and the junction held 14 bases outside the gene matches. Germline CDR1 is SGDLS and CDR2 is YYNGEE. This CDR3 is 16 amino acids long. In DNA form, the CDR3 reads TGTGCCAGCACCCCGGGGGGTTCTGTCGGCGAAGAGACCCAGTACTTC. Protein: CASTPGGSVGEETQYF.

There are a few counts of this clonotype. This chain uses TRBV2 with TRBJ1-2; maybe TRBD1 (6 bases). Per the germline V gene, CDR1 is SNHLY and CDR2 is FYNNEI. The V and J ends lost 6 bases and 7 bases respectively, with 15 bases between them. This CDR3 contains 13 residues. As DNA, the CDR3 is TGTGCCAGCAGCCCACACTCCAGGGGTGGCTACACCTTC. It codes for CASSPHSRGGYTF.

This clonotype was found a few times. V is TRBV25-1 and J is TRBJ2-3, with TRBD1 as a possible D gene (5 bases). Germline assignment: CDR1 MGHDK and CDR2 SYGVNS. V was trimmed by 3 bases and J by 0 bases, leaving 16 bases between them. This CDR3 is 17 amino acids long. The CDR3 sequence is CASSDAVRGFSTDTQYF. The CDR3 nucleotides read TGTGCCAGCAGTGATGCGGTTAGGGGCTTTAGCACAGATACGCAGTATTTT.

This clonotype came up a few times. The CDR3 DNA reads as TGTGCCAGCAGCGTAGCTGACGAGTCACCCCTCCACTTT. Translating it yields CASSVADESPLHF. The genes are TRBV9 and TRBJ1-6, with D uncertain. CDR1 and CDR2 from the germline V gene are SGDLS and YYNGEE. The CDR3 totals 13 residues. V was trimmed by 0 bases and J by 10 bases, leaving 8 bases between them.

In its sample, this clonotype was seen many times. CDR3 nucleotides: TGTGCCAGCAGCTTAGCGGGACAGGGATTCTACACCTTC. Its translation: CASSLAGQGFYTF. V and J are TRBV7-6 and TRBJ1-2; 9 bases match TRBD1. The J segment lost 10 bases and the V segment lost 0 bases, leaving 3 bases of the junction unmatched. Germline V gene lookup returns CDR1 SGHVS and CDR2 FNYEAQ. The CDR3 has 13 amino acids.

This clonotype was counted at least ten times. The chain employs TRBV9 and TRBJ2-1; D may be TRBD1 (5 bases). Germline V gene sequence: CDR1 SGDLS, CDR2 YYNGEE. Deletions cut 4 bases from V and 4 bases from J, with 9 bases between. There are 13 residues in the CDR3. The CDR3 DNA reads TGTGCCAGCAGCCGCGACAGTTACAATGAGCAGTTCTTC. Amino acids: CASSRDSYNEQFF.

This clonotype came up a few times. This chain joins TRBV6-6 and TRBJ2-7, with D possibly TRBD2 on 7 matching bases. Germline CDR1 and CDR2: MNHNY and SVGAGI (reference sequence). Trimming removed 6 bases at V and 0 bases at J, with 15 bases between. This CDR3 has 15 amino acids. CDR3 loop: CASRPGEGVSYEQYF. The CDR3 region has the DNA TGTGCCAGCAGACCGGGGGAGGGGGTCTCCTACGAGCAGTACTTC.

The DNA of the CDR3 is TGTGCCAGCAGATTATCGCTGGACAATGAGCAGTTCTTC. Protein sequence: CASRLSLDNEQFF. The chain joins TRBV12-3 or TRBV12-4 to TRBJ2-1, with D unclear. The CDR3 spans 13 residues. The V end lost 6 bases, the J end lost 5 bases, and 11 bases lay between the germline ends.

This clonotype was recorded a few times. The chain carries TRBV20-1 and TRBJ1-6, with D hard to call. V shed 5 bases and J shed 5 bases, with 10 bases lying between them. The CDR3 runs 13 residues. Germline loops: CDR1 DFQATT, CDR2 SNEGSKA (reference sequence). CDR3 coding DNA: TGCAGTGCTGCTGAGGTTGATAATTCACCCCTCCACTTT. This gives the protein CSAAEVDNSPLHF.

For this clonotype: A much larger clone differs from this one at a single base, so this may be a read error. The V and J genes are TRBV7-9 and TRBJ1-2; 7 positions agree with TRBD1. This CDR3 has 14 residues. Trimming removed 1 base from V and 6 bases from J; junction bases left unmatched: 5. Germline V gene lookup returns CDR1 SEHNR and CDR2 FQNEAQ (reference sequence). Here the CDR3 reads CASSLGGTVHGYTF. CDR3 coding DNA: TGTGCCAGCAGCTTAGGTGGGACAGTCCATGGCTACACCTTC.

This clonotype showed up just a few times. The chain is built from TRBV6-5 and TRBJ2-4; the D gene is possibly TRBD2 (6 bases). Germline V CDR1 and CDR2: MNHEY, SVGAGI. This CDR3 has 16 residues. Trimming removed 6 bases from V and 1 base from J, with 16 bases in between. CDR3 sequence (DNA): TGTGCCAGCAGCCCCGTACAGGAGGGGGCCAAAAACATTCAGTACTTC. It yields the protein CASSPVQEGAKNIQYF.

The table lists this clonotype with many counts. V usage is TRBV6-1 and J usage is TRBJ2-4; 8 bases map to TRBD1. Trimming cost V 2 bases and J 8 bases; bases outside gene matches: 11. The CDR3 runs 16 residues. Germline-derived CDR1 and CDR2 are MNHNS and SASEGT. The CDR3 sequence is CASSEWGQVGEDIQYF. CDR3 DNA sequence: TGTGCCAGCAGTGAATGGGGACAGGTCGGGGAAGACATTCAGTACTTC.

This clonotype was observed many times. V gene TRBV2 combines with J gene TRBJ1-1, with D maybe TRBD1 (5 bases). This CDR3 is built from 15 residues. V lost 4 bases and J 5 bases, leaving 17 bases between the germline ends. The V gene's germline CDR1 is SNHLY and CDR2 FYNNEI. The CDR3 region has the DNA TGTGCCAGCAGTGCAAGACAGTTCGATGGGACTGAAGCTTTCTTT. This sequence encodes CASSARQFDGTEAFF.